This T cell receptor (beta chain) derives from a study of blood T cells in healthy people across ages. A second PCR, run for roughly 7 to 12 cycles, used a sample-barcoded 5' primer plus a J-beta primer mix. TCRdb independently ran MiXCR on the 5' RACE reads; one entry per CDR3 protein. This sample has roughly 800,000 distinct CDR3 sequences, with roughly 64% found just once. Germline CDR1 and CDR2: DFQATT and SNEGSKA (reference sequence). CDR3 length: 16 amino acids. The junction had 8 bases not matched to a gene; V was cut back by 0 bases and J by 4 bases. Note on this clonotype: Its antigen is currently unknown.

Donor samples were obtained from healthy Caucasian individuals from Russia, aged 6 to 90. Study-level findings and limits: Shifts in expanded clonotypes may have been confounded by donor CMV status, which was unknown.

The chain links TRBV20-1 to TRBJ2-5, with 10 bases aligning to TRBD2. This TCR was recovered from a man aged 25 to 45 in good health. The specimen was blood. CDR3 in amino acids: CSARDLSGGARETQYF. The DNA of the CDR3 is TGCAGTGCTAGAGACCTCAGCGGGGGGGCCCGAGAGACCCAGTACTTC.